This TCR beta chain is drawn from a study of OX40 agonist ivuxolimab in advanced cancers. Sequencing used immunoSEQ multiplex PCR; TCRdb keeps in-frame clones, though not all of them. The sample carries some 39,000 clones, about 81% recorded once. V shed 7 bases, J shed 4 bases, and the junction held 11 bases outside the gene matches. This CDR3 has 15 amino acids. Germline V gives CDR1 MDHEN, CDR2 SYDVKM. The chain is built from TRBV28 and TRBJ2-3, with 7 bases fitting TRBD2. The sample consisted of CD4+ or CD8+ T cells sorted from blood, taken in a trial of the OX40 agonist ivuxolimab. The receptor comes from an adult with an advanced solid tumor such as melanoma, head and neck, liver or kidney cancer. The CDR3 protein is CASKIAGKVADTQYF. The CDR3, as DNA: TGTGCCAGCAAAATAGCGGGTAAAGTTGCAGATACGCAGTATTTT.